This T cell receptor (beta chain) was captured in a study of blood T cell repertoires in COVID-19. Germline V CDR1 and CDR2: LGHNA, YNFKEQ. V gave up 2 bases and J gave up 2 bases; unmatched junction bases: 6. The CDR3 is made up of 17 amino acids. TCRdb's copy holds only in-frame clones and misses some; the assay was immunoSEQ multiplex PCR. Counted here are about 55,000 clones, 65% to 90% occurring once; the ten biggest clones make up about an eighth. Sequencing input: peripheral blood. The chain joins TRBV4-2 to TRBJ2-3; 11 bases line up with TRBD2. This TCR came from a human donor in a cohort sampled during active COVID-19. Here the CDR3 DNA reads TGTGCCAGCAGCCAACAAACTAGCGGGAGAGCCACAGATACGCAGTATTTT. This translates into CASSQQTSGRATDTQYF.